The next 12 T cell receptor beta chains were all read from a single sample in a study of immune evolution from preneoplasia to lung adenocarcinoma. Data came from immunoSEQ multiplex PCR; TCRdb stores just in-frame clones and leaves some out. The sample yields under 13,000 clones, less than 85% seen once. Sample: FFPE minimally invasive lung adenocarcinoma tissue. The receptors shown here come from a person between 70 and 80 years old with lung adenocarcinoma.

The J gene is TRBJ2-1, the V gene TRBV5-4; 9 bases are a match to TRBD1. The junction had 9 bases not matched to a gene; V was cut back by 4 bases and J by 7 bases. The germline V gene has CDR1 SGHNT and CDR2 YYREEE (reference sequence). This CDR3 is 15 amino acids long. CDR3 residues: CASSLRTGEANEQFF. The CDR3 coding sequence is TGTGCCAGCAGCCTCCGGACAGGGGAGGCAAATGAGCAGTTCTTC.

CDR3 protein: CASSRKVENEQFF. In DNA, the CDR3 is TGTGCCAGCTCACGGAAGGTCGAGAATGAGCAGTTCTTC. The rearrangement joins TRBV18 to TRBJ2-1; D is unresolved. This CDR3 region has 13 residues. Trimming removed 4 bases at V and 7 bases at J, with 11 bases between. In germline, CDR1 is KGHSH, CDR2 LQKENI.

This CDR3 reads CASSLEATNYGYTF. In DNA form, the CDR3 reads TGCGCCAGCAGCTTGGAGGCCACTAACTATGGCTACACCTTC. The chain combines TRBV5-1 with TRBJ1-2, with no clear D. Per the germline V gene, CDR1 is SGHRS and CDR2 is YFSETQ. CDR3 length: 14 amino acids. The V end was cut by 0 bases, the J end by 0 bases, with 6 bases between.

The chain links TRBV7-8 to TRBJ2-4, with TRBD1 matching 7 bases. From germline, CDR1 is SGHVS and CDR2 FQNEAQ. This CDR3 contains 16 residues. The J segment lost 4 bases and the V segment lost 1 base, leaving 7 bases of the junction unmatched. CDR3 DNA: TGTGCCAGCAGCTTAGTAGGGGGCGGTCTGAAAAACATTCAGTACTTC. This encodes CASSLVGGGLKNIQYF.

The rearrangement joins TRBV4-2 to TRBJ2-6, with D possibly TRBD2 on 6 matching bases. The V end lost 1 base, the J end lost 0 bases, and 13 bases lay between the germline ends. Per the germline V gene, CDR1 is LGHNA and CDR2 is YNFKEQ. CDR3 length: 18 amino acids. For the CDR3, the DNA is TGTGCCAGCAGCCAAGTTCCAGCGGGTTACTCTGGGGCCAACGTCCTGACTTTC. Protein product: CASSQVPAGYSGANVLTF.

The chain combines TRBV7-3 with TRBJ2-2; D is ambiguous. Germline V gene sequence: CDR1 SGHTA, CDR2 FQGTGA. This CDR3 comprises 14 residues. V was cut by 5 bases and J by 3 bases, with 10 bases left in between. The CDR3 DNA reads as TGTGCCAGCAGCCCGGCGGCTTACACCGGGGAGCTGTTTTTT. It codes for CASSPAAYTGELFF.

The chain employs TRBV19 and TRBJ1-1, with D uncertain. Germline V CDR1 and CDR2: LNHDA, SQIVND (reference sequence). Trimming left V 8 bases short and J 0 bases short, with 7 bases between. The CDR3 spans 12 residues. The CDR3 DNA is TGTGCCAGTGCTGACTTGAACACTGAAGCTTTCTTT. It translates to CASADLNTEAFF.

The rearrangement joins TRBV5-6 to TRBJ1-4; 8 bases are a match to TRBD1. CDR3 length: 16 residues. Germline V gene sequence: CDR1 SGHDT, CDR2 YYEEEE. The V gene end was trimmed by 3 bases and the J gene end by 7 bases; junction bases not matched to a gene: 11. The CDR3 DNA is TGTGCCAGCAGCTCCACAGGACAGGGAGGGGGTGAAAAACTGTTTTTT. Protein: CASSSTGQGGGEKLFF.

The chain couples TRBV7-3 to TRBJ2-7; 8 bases align to TRBD2. Per germline, CDR1 SGHTA and CDR2 FQGTGA. V dropped 3 bases and J dropped 3; count of bases not matched to a gene: 7. The CDR3 consists of 15 residues. The CDR3 bases are TGTGCCAGCAGCTTGATAAGCGGGAGTGGCTACGAGCAGTACTTC. Translation: CASSLISGSGYEQYF.

The rearrangement uses TRBV20-1 and TRBJ2-1, with D perhaps matching TRBD1 or TRBD2 (5 bases each). Germline V gene data show CDR1 as DFQATT and CDR2 as SNEGSKA (reference sequence). The germline V and J ends were trimmed by 1 base and 12 bases, with 10 bases remaining between them. There are 11 residues in the CDR3. CDR3 sequence: CSARGSGTQFF. Written as DNA, the CDR3 is TGCAGTGCTAGAGGTTCGGGGACGCAGTTCTTC.

In its sample, this clone was seen once. The rearrangement links TRBV10-2 to TRBJ2-5; no clear D gene. Looked up from germline, CDR1 is WSHSY and CDR2 is SAAADI. CDR3 length: 15 residues. V was trimmed by 3 bases and J by 3 bases, leaving 14 bases between them. CDR3 sequence (DNA): TGCGCCAGCAGTGATTTAACGGCGTCAAAAGAGACCCAGTACTTC. Protein product: CASSDLTASKETQYF.

DNA for the CDR3: TGCGCCAGCAGCCAATTTGAAGAGACCCAGTACTTC. Its protein is CASSQFEETQYF. The J gene is TRBJ2-5, the V gene TRBV4-1, with D hard to call. The germline V and J ends were trimmed by 2 bases and 3 bases, with 4 bases remaining between them. The CDR3 length is 12 residues. Germline V gene sequence: CDR1 MGHRA, CDR2 YSYEKL.